Detailed here is one T cell receptor beta chain. The data originate from a study of T cell responses to AZD1222 COVID-19 vaccine. Clones were sequenced by immunoSEQ multiplex PCR, and TCRdb holds only the in-frame ones, with some missing. The table shows 170,000 or so clones, with 88% occurring only once. Specimen: peripheral blood, collected 28 days after the second AZD1222 dose. This clonotype was obtained from an adult who received the AZD1222 COVID-19 vaccine.

CDR3 bases: TGTGCCAGCAGCTTCGGGACAGGGGCCTCCTACGAGCAGTACTTC. Amino acids: CASSFGTGASYEQYF. The J gene is TRBJ2-7, the V gene TRBV7-9; TRBD1 matches 10 bases. The germline CDR1 and CDR2 sequences are SEHNR and FQNEAQ (reference sequence). The CDR3 loop spans 15 amino acids. Trimming removed 3 bases from V and 0 bases from J; junction bases left unmatched: 2.